The entry that follows covers one TCR beta chain sequence. Profiled with immunoSEQ multiplex PCR; TCRdb holds only in-frame clones, not every one. The sample lists 220,000 or so clones, around 88% occurring once. The CDR3 contains 16 residues. The ends were cut back, 0 bases at V and 4 bases at J, with 16 bases in the middle. Germline values: CDR1 SGHKS, CDR2 YYEKEE (reference sequence). The data belong to a study of blood T cell repertoires in COVID-19. Study details: Sites in the United States, Italy and Spain provided acute and convalescent COVID-19 samples.

Which cohort a participant joined came from the clinical history participants gave. In Cohort 3, a recovered donor had either two negative PCRs, clearance, or symptom resolution. The sample was PBMCs or T cells enriched from blood (not recorded which). This chain joins TRBV5-5 and TRBJ1-2; D is ambiguous. The TCR sequence derives from a woman between 50 and 59 years old who had recovered from COVID-19. DNA for the CDR3: TGTGCCAGCAGCTTGGAGTTGCGGGGTCTTGGCTATGGCTACACCTTC. Its protein product is CASSLELRGLGYGYTF.